The present T cell receptor (beta chain) was sequenced within a study of T cell repertoires in cytomegalovirus infection. Looking at the study overall: In the study, CMV epitopes included recently identified HLA-C-restricted and well-studied HLA-B-restricted ones. CMV infection plus the matching HLA type was flagged by public TCR beta signatures.

This CDR3 contains 15 residues. Unmatched junction bases numbered 6, after V lost 5 bases and J lost 7 bases. In the case of this clonotype: Antigen unknown.

One entry per CDR3 protein, called by TCRdb with MiXCR from the reads. This sample has about 100,000 distinct CDR3 sequences; 25% to 30% occur once, and the top ten carry over 60%. Findings and limits, study-wide: Based on cumulative public TCR beta family frequency, carriers of CMV plus the relevant HLA were identified. Dominant in the ex vivo response were TCR beta clonotypes restricted by HLA-C and specific for CMV.

The chain joins TRBV12-3 or TRBV12-4 to TRBJ2-1, with TRBD1 identical over 12 bases. The TCR was taken from a human donor in good health (CMV status not recorded). Some clones in this sample may be carry-over from other donors' samples. The source was CD8+ T cells from cultured PBMCs, collected from culture after CMV antigen stimulation. The CDR3 loop reads CASSLGTGGVNEQFF. CDR3 sequence (DNA): TGTGCCAGCAGTCTCGGGACAGGGGGCGTGAATGAGCAGTTCTTC.